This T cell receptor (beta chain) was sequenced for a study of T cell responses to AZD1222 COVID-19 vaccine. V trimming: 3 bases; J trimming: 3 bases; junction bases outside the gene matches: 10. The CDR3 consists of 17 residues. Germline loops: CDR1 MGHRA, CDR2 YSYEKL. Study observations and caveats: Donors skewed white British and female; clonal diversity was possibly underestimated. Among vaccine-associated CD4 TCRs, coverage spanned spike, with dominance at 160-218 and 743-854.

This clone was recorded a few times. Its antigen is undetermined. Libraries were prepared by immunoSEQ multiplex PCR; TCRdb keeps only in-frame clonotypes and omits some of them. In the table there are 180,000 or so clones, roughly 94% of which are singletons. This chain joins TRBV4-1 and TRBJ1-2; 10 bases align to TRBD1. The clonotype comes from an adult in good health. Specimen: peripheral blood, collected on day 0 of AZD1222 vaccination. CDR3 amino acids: CASSHESRQGAHYGYTF. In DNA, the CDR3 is TGCGCCAGCAGCCACGAATCCCGACAGGGGGCGCACTATGGCTACACCTTC.